The rows below give T cell receptor beta chains drawn from one sample of a study of human T cells and chemical hapten exposure. TCRdb recomputed calls from the RACE reads with MiXCR, one row per CDR3 protein. The data hold about 74,000 distinct CDR3 sequences, with 30% to 35% observed a single time. Sample: whole blood, taken in connection with sensitization to the hapten diphenylcyclopropenone (DPC). The receptors derive from a middle-aged man with alopecia areata. Some clones in this sample may be carry-over from other donors' samples. CDR3s include the opening cysteine and the closing phenylalanine or tryptophan. Fields, in order: V gene, D gene, J gene, clone size, CDR3 length, CDR3 DNA, CDR3 protein. A D gene is named only where the DNA matches it firmly. Clone size is given for some rows only: seen once, a few or many times, or a class if the clone is expanded.

V gene: TRBV7-7
D gene: .
J gene: TRBJ2-1
clone size: .
CDR3 length: 15
CDR3 DNA: TGTGCCAGCAGTACAGGGATCTCCTCCTACAATGAGCAGTTCTTC
CDR3 protein: CASSTGISSYNEQFF

V gene: TRBV12-3/TRBV12-4
D gene: .
J gene: TRBJ1-2
clone size: .
CDR3 length: 15
CDR3 DNA: TGTGCCAGCGGCACCAGAGCCAGGACGTTCTATGGCTACACCTTC
CDR3 protein: CASGTRARTFYGYTF

V gene: TRBV27
D gene: .
J gene: TRBJ2-7
clone size: .
CDR3 length: 15
CDR3 DNA: TGTGCCAGCAGTGACCTAGACGGCGAGTACTACGAGCAGTACTTC
CDR3 protein: CASSDLDGEYYEQYF

V gene: TRBV7-2
D gene: TRBD2
J gene: TRBJ2-1
clone size: few
CDR3 length: 13
CDR3 DNA: TGTGCCAGCAGCTCCGGACTAGCCGATGAGCAGTTCTTC
CDR3 protein: CASSSGLADEQFF

V gene: TRBV6-1
D gene: .
J gene: TRBJ2-2
clone size: .
CDR3 length: 15
CDR3 DNA: TGTGCCAGCAAGGCCCAGGGTGGATACACCGGGGAGCTGTTTTTT
CDR3 protein: CASKAQGGYTGELFF

V gene: TRBV12-3/TRBV12-4
D gene: .
J gene: TRBJ2-3
clone size: few
CDR3 length: 14
CDR3 DNA: TGTGCCAGCAAACGTAGCGGCCTCACAGATACGCAGTATTTT
CDR3 protein: CASKRSGLTDTQYF

V gene: TRBV12-3/TRBV12-4
D gene: TRBD2
J gene: TRBJ2-7
clone size: .
CDR3 length: 15
CDR3 DNA: TGTGCCAGCAGACGTAGCGGGATCCCCACCTACGAGCAGTACTTC
CDR3 protein: CASRRSGIPTYEQYF

V gene: TRBV6-6
D gene: .
J gene: TRBJ1-1
clone size: .
CDR3 length: 14
CDR3 DNA: TGTGCCAGCAGTTACCGGGGCACGTACACTGAAGCTTTCTTT
CDR3 protein: CASSYRGTYTEAFF

V gene: TRBV20-1
D gene: .
J gene: TRBJ2-3
clone size: many
CDR3 length: 16
CDR3 DNA: TGCAGTGCTAGAATCGGGCAGAGGGCCGGCACAGATACGCAGTATTTT
CDR3 protein: CSARIGQRAGTDTQYF

V gene: TRBV20-1
D gene: .
J gene: TRBJ2-1
clone size: .
CDR3 length: 11
CDR3 DNA: TGCAGTCCGCAAATGCGGAATGAGCAGTTCTTC
CDR3 protein: CSPQMRNEQFF

V gene: TRBV28
D gene: .
J gene: TRBJ1-3
clone size: few
CDR3 length: 16
CDR3 DNA: TGTGCCAGCAGTTTAAGGGACCGCACCTCTGGAAACACCATATATTTT
CDR3 protein: CASSLRDRTSGNTIYF

V gene: TRBV6-1
D gene: .
J gene: TRBJ2-6
clone size: .
CDR3 length: 15
CDR3 DNA: TGTGCCAGCACGGCTTCTGGCTCTGGGGCCAACGTCCTGACTTTC
CDR3 protein: CASTASGSGANVLTF

V gene: TRBV4-2
D gene: .
J gene: TRBJ1-5
clone size: .
CDR3 length: 15
CDR3 DNA: TGTGCCAGCAGCCAAGGGACAGAAGCTCTCCTGCCCCAGCATTTT
CDR3 protein: CASSQGTEALLPQHF

V gene: TRBV14
D gene: .
J gene: TRBJ2-7
clone size: .
CDR3 length: 17
CDR3 DNA: TGTGCCAGCAGCCAAGATTCTCGGGGACTCCGTTTTCGCGAGCAGTACTTC
CDR3 protein: CASSQDSRGLRFREQYF

V gene: TRBV6-2/TRBV6-3
D gene: .
J gene: TRBJ2-1
clone size: few
CDR3 length: 13
CDR3 DNA: TGTGCCAGCAGGGATCTCCAGGGCAATGAGCAGTTCTTC
CDR3 protein: CASRDLQGNEQFF

V gene: TRBV5-1
D gene: TRBD2
J gene: TRBJ2-1
clone size: .
CDR3 length: 19
CDR3 DNA: TGCGCCAGCAGCTTCGGCGGTCTAGCGGGAGTTTTCTCCTACAATGAGCAGTTCTTC
CDR3 protein: CASSFGGLAGVFSYNEQFF

V gene: TRBV4-2
D gene: .
J gene: TRBJ1-5
clone size: .
CDR3 length: 17
CDR3 DNA: TGTGCCAGCAGCCAAGAGGGGCCGGCCGGGGGCAATCAGCCCCAGCATTTT
CDR3 protein: CASSQEGPAGGNQPQHF

V gene: TRBV6-5
D gene: TRBD1
J gene: TRBJ2-5
clone size: .
CDR3 length: 15
CDR3 DNA: TGTGCCAGCAGTTATTTGACAGGGGTGAAAGAGACCCAGTACTTC
CDR3 protein: CASSYLTGVKETQYF

V gene: TRBV11-2
D gene: .
J gene: TRBJ2-5
clone size: once
CDR3 length: 14
CDR3 DNA: TGTGCCAGCAGCTTAGAAGGCAACCAAGAGACCCAGTACTTC
CDR3 protein: CASSLEGNQETQYF

V gene: TRBV3-1
D gene: .
J gene: TRBJ2-3
clone size: few
CDR3 length: 13
CDR3 DNA: TGTGCCAGCAGCCAAGTAACCACAGATACGCAGTATTTT
CDR3 protein: CASSQVTTDTQYF

V gene: TRBV12-3/TRBV12-4
D gene: TRBD1
J gene: TRBJ1-2
clone size: .
CDR3 length: 12
CDR3 DNA: TGTGCCAGCACCCGGACAGGGTACGGCTACACCTTC
CDR3 protein: CASTRTGYGYTF

V gene: TRBV10-2
D gene: TRBD2
J gene: TRBJ2-3
clone size: .
CDR3 length: 17
CDR3 DNA: TGCGCCAGCAGTGAGCCTTCAGCGGGGAGGCTAACAGATACGCAGTATTTT
CDR3 protein: CASSEPSAGRLTDTQYF